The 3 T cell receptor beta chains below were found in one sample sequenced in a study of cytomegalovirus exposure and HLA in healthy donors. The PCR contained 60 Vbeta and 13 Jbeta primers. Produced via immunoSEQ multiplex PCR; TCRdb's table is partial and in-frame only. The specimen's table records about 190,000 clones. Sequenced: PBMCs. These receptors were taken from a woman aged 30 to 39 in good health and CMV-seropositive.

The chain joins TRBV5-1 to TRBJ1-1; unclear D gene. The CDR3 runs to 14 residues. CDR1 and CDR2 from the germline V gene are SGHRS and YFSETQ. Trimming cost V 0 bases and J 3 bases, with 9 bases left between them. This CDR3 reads CASSLGQEDTEAFF. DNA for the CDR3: TGCGCCAGCAGCTTGGGGCAGGAGGACACTGAAGCTTTCTTT.

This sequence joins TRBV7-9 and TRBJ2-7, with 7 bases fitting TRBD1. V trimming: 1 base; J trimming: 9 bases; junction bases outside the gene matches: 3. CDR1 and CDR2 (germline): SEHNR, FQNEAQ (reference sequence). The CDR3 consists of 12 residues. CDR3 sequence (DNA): TGTGCCAGCAGCTTAGACTACAGGGGGCAGTACTTC. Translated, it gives CASSLDYRGQYF.

In DNA form, the CDR3 reads TGTGCCTGGAGTGTGAAGGGGGCGCGTAGCGAGCAGTACTTC. Translating it yields CAWSVKGARSEQYF. The rearrangement uses TRBV30 and TRBJ2-7; 7 bases match TRBD1. The CDR3 contains 14 residues. Per the germline V gene, CDR1 is GTSNPN and CDR2 is SVGIG (reference sequence). V trimming: 0 bases; J trimming: 6 bases; junction bases outside the gene matches: 8.